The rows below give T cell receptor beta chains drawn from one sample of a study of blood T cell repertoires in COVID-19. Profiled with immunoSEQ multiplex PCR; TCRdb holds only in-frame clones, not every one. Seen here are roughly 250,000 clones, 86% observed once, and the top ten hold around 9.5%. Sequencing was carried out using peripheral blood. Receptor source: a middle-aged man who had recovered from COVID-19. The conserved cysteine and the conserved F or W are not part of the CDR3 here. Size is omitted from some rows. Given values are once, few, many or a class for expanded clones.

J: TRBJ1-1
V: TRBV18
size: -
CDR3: ASSPGVNTEAF

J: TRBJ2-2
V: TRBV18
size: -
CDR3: ASSAAGELF

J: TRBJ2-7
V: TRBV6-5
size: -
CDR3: ASSRTSGGAYEQY

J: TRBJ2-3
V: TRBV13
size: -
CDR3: ASSLGTGSYAQY

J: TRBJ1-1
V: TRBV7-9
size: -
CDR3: ASSSGQGVTEAF

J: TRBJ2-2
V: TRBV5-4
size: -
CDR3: ASSYRVLNTGELF

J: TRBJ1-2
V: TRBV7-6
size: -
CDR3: ASSPGSTRGSGYT

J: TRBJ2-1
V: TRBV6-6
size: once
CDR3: ASSQTSGGLSFYEQF

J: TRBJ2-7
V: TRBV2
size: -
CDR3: ASSAGYLGEQY

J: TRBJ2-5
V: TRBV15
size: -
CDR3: ATSSWAAAQETQY

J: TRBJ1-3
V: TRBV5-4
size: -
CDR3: ASSLDLANTIY

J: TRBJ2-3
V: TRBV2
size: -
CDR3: ASTWDLASPTDTQY

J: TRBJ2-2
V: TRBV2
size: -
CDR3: ASRTRPTGELF

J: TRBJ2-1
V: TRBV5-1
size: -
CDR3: ASSGTSGHREYNEQF

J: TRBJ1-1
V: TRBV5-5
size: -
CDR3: ASSLTGTGTEAF

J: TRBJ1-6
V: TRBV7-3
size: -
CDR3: ASSLTFSPESPLH

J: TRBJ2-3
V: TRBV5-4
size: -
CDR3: ASTTSGGLTDTQY

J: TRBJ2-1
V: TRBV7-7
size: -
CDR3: ASSSGQGVSDEQF

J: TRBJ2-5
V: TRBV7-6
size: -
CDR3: ASSLLLETQY

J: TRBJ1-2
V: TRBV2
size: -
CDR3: ASSEGSTALANYGYT

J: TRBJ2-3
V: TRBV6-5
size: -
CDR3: ASSFRLAADTQY

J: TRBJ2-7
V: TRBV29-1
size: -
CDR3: SVEGQGQREQY

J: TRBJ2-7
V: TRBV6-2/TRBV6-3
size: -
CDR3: ASSPDNRGGSRQY

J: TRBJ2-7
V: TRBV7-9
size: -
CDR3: ASRVGSGEQY

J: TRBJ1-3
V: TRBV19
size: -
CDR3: ASSIETGLSGNTIY

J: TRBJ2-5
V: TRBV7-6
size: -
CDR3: ASSFREIGTQY

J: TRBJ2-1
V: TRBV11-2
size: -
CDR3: ASSPHSGVSYNEQF

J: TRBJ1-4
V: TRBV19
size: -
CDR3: ENLNSGASINLATNEKLF

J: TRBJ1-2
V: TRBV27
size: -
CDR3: ASRPIDRGPFYGYT

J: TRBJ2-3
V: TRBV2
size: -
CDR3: ASSKFRGAHEDTQY

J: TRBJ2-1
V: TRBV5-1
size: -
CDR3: ASSPRENNEQF

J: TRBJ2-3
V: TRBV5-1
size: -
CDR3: ASSWRTGADTQY

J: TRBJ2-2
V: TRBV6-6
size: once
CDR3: ASRQGAYAGELF